These T cell receptor beta chains were read from a single sample in a study of blood T cell repertoires in COVID-19. The protocol was immunoSEQ multiplex PCR, while the TCRdb copy is restricted to in-frame clones and leaves out a portion. The table shows about 200,000 clones, with approximately 86% occurring only once. The material sequenced was peripheral blood. Receptors originate from a man aged 55 to 70 with COVID-19, enrolled during active disease. The CDR3 runs from the conserved cysteine through the conserved F or W. The D gene is left open where the match is weak. Size is omitted from some rows. Given values are once, few, many or a class for expanded clones.

D gene | J gene | clone size | V gene | CDR3 DNA | CDR3 protein
TRBD1 | TRBJ1-1 | . | TRBV19 | TGTGCCAGTAGTATAGATTACGGGACAGGGAAGAAAGCTTTCTTT | CASSIDYGTGKKAFF
. | TRBJ1-4 | . | TRBV2 | TGTGCCAGCAGTGATGGAGTCGAGAGGGGGAAACTGTTTTTT | CASSDGVERGKLFF
. | TRBJ1-2 | . | TRBV6-1 | TGTGCCAGCAGTGAGGTGGGAGTAGGAGGCTACACCTTC | CASSEVGVGGYTF
. | TRBJ2-7 | . | TRBV27 | TGTGCCAGCAGCCCAGGTAACTCCTACGAGCAGTACTTC | CASSPGNSYEQYF
. | TRBJ2-1 | . | TRBV3-1/TRBV3-2 | TGTGCCAGCAGCCAGATGGGAGTAAATGAGCAGTTCTTC | CASSQMGVNEQFF
. | TRBJ1-2 | . | TRBV3-1/TRBV3-2 | TGTGCCAGCAGCCAAGGTGGCCAGGACCAGGGCACCTTC | CASSQGGQDQGTF
. | TRBJ1-1 | . | TRBV4-3 | TGCGCCAGCAGCCAAGATGACGGGAGGGTTAGTGAAGCTTTCTTT | CASSQDDGRVSEAFF
TRBD1 | TRBJ1-1 | once | TRBV6-5 | TGTGCCAGCAGTTACTACACACCTCACAGGGGGACTGAAGCTTTCTTT | CASSYYTPHRGTEAFF
. | TRBJ1-5 | . | TRBV3-1/TRBV3-2 | TGTGCCAGCAGCCAACTAGCCCAGCCCCAGCATTTT | CASSQLAQPQHF
. | TRBJ1-1 | . | TRBV7-9 | TGTGCCAGCAGCTTAGACAGCACTGAAGCTTTCTTT | CASSLDSTEAFF
TRBD1 | TRBJ2-6 | . | TRBV3-1/TRBV3-2 | TGTGCCAGCAGCCCAGCACCGGGACAGGGGCGCTCTGGGGCCAACGTCCTGACTTTC | CASSPAPGQGRSGANVLTF
. | TRBJ1-2 | . | TRBV18 | TGTGCCAGCTCACCAATCGGGGATTATGGCTACACCTTC | CASSPIGDYGYTF
. | TRBJ1-5 | few | TRBV12-1 | TGTGCCAGCAGCTTTGTAGGAGGATACTATAGCAATCAGCCCCAGCATTTT | CASSFVGGYYSNQPQHF
TRBD1 | TRBJ1-1 | once | TRBV28 | TGTGCCAGCAAGGGACAGGGCAAGGGAGGAGGGGCTTTCTTT | CASKGQGKGGGAFF
. | TRBJ1-1 | . | TRBV12-3/TRBV12-4 | TGTGCCAGCAGGTCCCCGGGGGACACTGAAGCTTTCTTT | CASRSPGDTEAFF
TRBD1 | TRBJ1-6 | . | TRBV5-1 | TGCGCCAGCAGCCGGGACAGCTATAATTCACCCCTCCACTTT | CASSRDSYNSPLHF
. | TRBJ1-5 | . | TRBV30 | TGTGCCTGGAGGCAGGGCAATCAGCCCCAGCATTTT | CAWRQGNQPQHF
TRBD1 | TRBJ1-1 | . | TRBV30 | TGTGCCTGGAGTGTAGGCGACAGGGAGAACACTGAAGCTTTCTTT | CAWSVGDRENTEAFF
TRBD2 | TRBJ2-1 | . | TRBV7-9 | TGTGCCAGCATCCACGAACCTGGGACTAGCGGGAGCTCCTACAATGAGCAGTTCTTC | CASIHEPGTSGSSYNEQFF
. | TRBJ2-7 | . | TRBV18 | TGTGCCAGCTCCCCCCCCAGGTGGCGTTACGAGCAGTACTTC | CASSPPRWRYEQYF
TRBD1 | TRBJ2-1 | . | TRBV5-6 | TGTGCCAGCAGCTTTCTTCCGGACAGGGTATACAATGAGCAGTTCTTC | CASSFLPDRVYNEQFF
. | TRBJ1-5 | once | TRBV2 | TGTGCCAGCAGTACGGGAACAATGCATAGCAATCAGCCCCAGCATTTT | CASSTGTMHSNQPQHF
TRBD1 | TRBJ1-6 | . | TRBV4-1 | TGCGCCAGCAGCCAAGTAGACAGGGCTTCACCCCTCCACTTT | CASSQVDRASPLHF
TRBD1 | TRBJ1-5 | . | TRBV5-6 | TGTGCCAGCAGCCGCAGACAGGGACGTAGTCAGCCCCAGCATTTT | CASSRRQGRSQPQHF
TRBD1 | TRBJ1-1 | few | TRBV6-5 | TGTGCCAGCAGAAGCACAGGGGGAGCTTTCTTT | CASRSTGGAFF
. | TRBJ1-5 | . | TRBV6-1 | TGTGCCAGCAGTGAGGGAGGGGTTGTTCAGCCCCAGCATTTT | CASSEGGVVQPQHF
TRBD1 | TRBJ1-2 | . | TRBV19 | TGTGCCAGTAGTATTCGGGACAGGGACTATGGCTACACCTTC | CASSIRDRDYGYTF
TRBD1 | TRBJ2-3 | . | TRBV28 | TGTGCCAGCAGATTGGACAGGTTATTTACAGATACGCAGTATTTT | CASRLDRLFTDTQYF
. | TRBJ1-2 | few | TRBV18 | TGTGCCAGCTCACCGGCTGGGCAGAACTTCCTGAACTATGGCTACACCTTC | CASSPAGQNFLNYGYTF
. | TRBJ1-1 | . | TRBV12-3/TRBV12-4 | TGTGCCAGCAGACCAAGAGGAAACACTGAAGCTTTCTTT | CASRPRGNTEAFF
. | TRBJ2-5 | once | TRBV19 | TGTGCCAGTAGTATGAGAGAAGCAGGAGAGACCCAGTACTTC | CASSMREAGETQYF
TRBD1 | TRBJ1-1 | . | TRBV18 | TGTGCCAGCTCACCGGGGACAGGGAAATCTGAAGCTTTCTTT | CASSPGTGKSEAFF
TRBD1 | TRBJ1-1 | . | TRBV5-4 | TGTGCCAGCAGCATCGGACAGGAACAGAACACTGAAGCTTTCTTT | CASSIGQEQNTEAFF
. | TRBJ1-3 | . | TRBV7-8 | TGTGCCAGCACCCTGCGGGGTGGCCTTTCTGGAAACACCATATATTTT | CASTLRGGLSGNTIYF
. | TRBJ1-2 | . | TRBV6-5 | TGTGCCAGCAGCCCCGAGGGTTATGGCTACACCTTC | CASSPEGYGYTF
TRBD1 | TRBJ1-2 | . | TRBV5-4 | TGTGCCAGCGCCTCAGGACAGGGGGCGCTTGGCTACACCTTC | CASASGQGALGYTF
. | TRBJ2-3 | . | TRBV12-5 | TGTGCTAGTGGTTTGGGGACTAGCACAGATACGCAGTATTTT | CASGLGTSTDTQYF
TRBD1 | TRBJ1-2 | . | TRBV24-1 | TGTGCCACCAGTGCCACCTCCGGGACAGGGAGAGGCTACACCTTC | CATSATSGTGRGYTF
. | TRBJ1-2 | . | TRBV28 | TGTGCCAGCACCCAAACCTTACAGGTGCCCTATGGCTACACCTTC | CASTQTLQVPYGYTF
. | TRBJ2-1 | . | TRBV6-2/TRBV6-3 | TGTGCCAGCAGTTACTCGGGGGGAACAGGCACCAATGAGCAGTTCTTC | CASSYSGGTGTNEQFF
TRBD1 | TRBJ1-2 | . | TRBV6-1 | TGTGCCAGCAGTGAAGAGGACAGGCATAACTATGGCTACACCTTC | CASSEEDRHNYGYTF